This TCR beta chain was captured in a study of blood T cell repertoires in COVID-19. Study information: From T cells, B-cell-depleted T cells, or PBMCs came the material, which was cDNA or gDNA.

All enrollees were about 18 to 89 years old and from 25 or so US areas. Recovered participants had two consecutive negative NP/OP PCR tests, healthcare professional clearance, or symptom resolution. Some clones are missing from TCRdb's copy, which holds only in-frame ones; the method was immunoSEQ multiplex PCR. The repertoire includes 250,000 to 350,000 clones, approximately 87% of them detected once, and about 5.7% sits in the top ten. Germline loops: CDR1 MNHEY, CDR2 SVGEGT. V was cut by 0 bases and J by 1 base, with 8 bases left in between. CDR3 size: 15 residues. Sequencing used PBMCs or T cells enriched from blood (not recorded which). This clonotype was sampled from a woman in her 30s who had recovered from COVID-19. The rearrangement joins TRBV6-2 or TRBV6-3 to TRBJ2-3; no clear D gene. As DNA, the CDR3 is TGTGCCAGCAGTTACTCCTACCGGGGCACAGATACGCAGTATTTT. Residues: CASSYSYRGTDTQYF.